This T cell receptor (beta chain) was observed in a study of beta chain features in type 1 diabetes. Study-wide findings and caveats: For type 1 diabetes patients, VDJ junctions showed fewer insertions and more deletions. In the patient group, naive, central memory and Treg TCRB repertoires seemed more alike than in the healthy donor group. Highly expressing activated T cells could be over-counted with a cDNA template. A moderate, significant TCRB CDR3 shortening appeared in type 1 diabetes across four CD4+ subsets.

The CDR3 spans 13 residues. Between the trimmed V and J ends, which lost 0 bases and 3 bases, there was a span of 5 bases. Germline loops: CDR1 SGHDN, CDR2 FVKESK. In the case of this clone: Its antigen remains unidentified.

Post-sort purity exceeded 95% for all sorted populations. Of the isolated RNA, all was reverse transcribed, and so the sequenced material was expressed TCRB transcripts. TCRdb's copy holds only in-frame clones and misses some; the assay was immunoSEQ multiplex PCR. The repertoire includes 150,000 to 200,000 clones, roughly 9% of them detected once, and roughly 0.7% sits in the top ten. The origin of this receptor is a woman in her 30s with type 1 diabetes. This chain links TRBV14 with TRBJ1-1, with D perhaps TRBD1 (5 bases). Sequencing was done on a sample of central memory CD4+ T cells from blood. DNA for the CDR3: TGTGCCAGCAGCCAAGAACAGGACACTGAAGCTTTCTTT. Encoded protein: CASSQEQDTEAFF.